One and the same sample provided the 6 T cell receptor beta chains below, sequenced in a study of CD8 T cells in ankylosing spondylitis. TCRdb reprocessed the 5' RACE reads with MiXCR, giving one entry per CDR3 protein. The sample includes roughly 91,000 distinct CDR3 sequences, roughly 8.7% of them seen just once. The material sequenced was blood, either unsorted or a sorted T cell fraction (not recorded which). Source of these receptors: a male donor with ankylosing spondylitis or in good health (not recorded which).

This clonotype has ten or more counts. The V call is TRBV7-2, the J call TRBJ2-4; the D gene is possibly TRBD2 (5 bases). Germline V gene data show CDR1 as SGHTA and CDR2 as FQGNSA. The CDR3 covers 13 residues. Trimming left V 8 bases short and J 8 bases short, with 16 bases between. The CDR3 is CASVRDIGYIQYF. CDR3 coding DNA: TGTGCCAGCGTACGGGATATTGGGTACATTCAGTACTTC. Complete variable domain (other parts from reference TRBV7-2 and TRBJ2-4): GAGVSQSPSNKVTEKGKDVELRCDPISGHTALYWYRQSLGQGLEFLIYFQGNSAPDKSGLPSDRFSAERTGGSVSTLTIQRTQQEDSAVYLCASVRDIGYIQYFGAGTRLSVL.

This clonotype was seen at least ten times. V gene TRBV7-3 combines with J gene TRBJ2-7; D uncertain. Deletions cut 4 bases from V and 7 bases from J, with 14 bases between. Germline V CDR1 and CDR2: SGHTA, FQGTGA. The CDR3 contains 13 residues. The CDR3 nucleotides read TGTGCCAGCAGCTCCGTCTTTAACGGGGAGCAGTACTTC. This gives the protein CASSSVFNGEQYF.

This clonotype was recorded at least ten times. The V and J genes are TRBV12-3 or TRBV12-4 and TRBJ2-7; D is uncertain. The CDR3 runs to 16 residues. V was clipped by 7 bases and J by 0 bases, with 19 bases between them. The CDR3 bases are TGTGCCAGCACCCAAAGAAGGTCTACCAGCTCCTACGAGCAGTACTTC. It encodes CASTQRRSTSSYEQYF.

V gene TRBV24-1 combines with J gene TRBJ2-1, with 9 bases matching TRBD2. The germline gives CDR1 KGHDR, CDR2 SFDVKD. CDR3 length: 13 amino acids. Unmatched junction bases numbered 8, after V lost 9 bases and J lost 9 bases. The CDR3 protein is CATGAGGPAEQFF. In DNA form, the CDR3 reads TGTGCCACCGGCGCGGGAGGGCCCGCTGAGCAGTTCTTC.

The gene calls are TRBV4-3 and TRBJ2-1; 7 bases map to TRBD2. The ends lost 1 base at V and 6 bases at J; junction bases unmatched: 6. The CDR3 has 15 residues. CDR1 is LGHNA and CDR2 is YSLEER in the germline V gene. CDR3 loop: CASSQGLANGNEQFF. Written as DNA, the CDR3 is TGCGCCAGCAGCCAAGGACTAGCTAATGGCAATGAGCAGTTCTTC.

This clonotype was detected only a few times. The rearrangement links TRBV12-5 to TRBJ2-3; 8 bases agree with TRBD1. This CDR3 contains 15 residues. The junction had 11 bases not matched to a gene; V was cut back by 6 bases and J by 6 bases. Per germline, CDR1 LGHNT and CDR2 FRNRAP. This chain's CDR3 is CASGGRTGKTDTQYF. The DNA for the CDR3 is TGTGCTAGTGGGGGGAGGACAGGGAAGACGGATACGCAGTATTTT.